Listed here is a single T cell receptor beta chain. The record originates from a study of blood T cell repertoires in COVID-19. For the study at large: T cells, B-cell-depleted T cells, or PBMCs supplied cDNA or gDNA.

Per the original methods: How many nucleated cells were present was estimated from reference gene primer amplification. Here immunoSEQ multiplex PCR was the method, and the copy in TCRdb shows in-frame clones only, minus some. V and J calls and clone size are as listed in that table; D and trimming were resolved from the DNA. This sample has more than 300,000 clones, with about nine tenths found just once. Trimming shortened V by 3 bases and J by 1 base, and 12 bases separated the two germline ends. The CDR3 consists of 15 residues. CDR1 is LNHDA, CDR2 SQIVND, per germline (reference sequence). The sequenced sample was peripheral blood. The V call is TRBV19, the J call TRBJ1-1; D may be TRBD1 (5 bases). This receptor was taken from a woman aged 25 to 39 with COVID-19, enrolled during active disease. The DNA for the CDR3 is TGTGCCAGTAGTATGCGGAGGGGCTCGAACACTGAAGCTTTCTTT. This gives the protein CASSMRRGSNTEAFF.